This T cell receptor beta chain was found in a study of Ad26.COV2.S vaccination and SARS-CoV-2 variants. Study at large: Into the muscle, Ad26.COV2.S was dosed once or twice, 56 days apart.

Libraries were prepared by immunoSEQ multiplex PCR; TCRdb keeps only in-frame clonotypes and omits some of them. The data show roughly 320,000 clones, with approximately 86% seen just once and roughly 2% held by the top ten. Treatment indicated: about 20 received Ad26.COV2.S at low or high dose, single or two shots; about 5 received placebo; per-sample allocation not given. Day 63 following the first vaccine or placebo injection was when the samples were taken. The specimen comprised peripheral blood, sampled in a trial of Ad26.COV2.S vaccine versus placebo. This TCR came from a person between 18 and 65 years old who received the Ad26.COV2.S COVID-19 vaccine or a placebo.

The CDR3 nucleotides read TGTGCCAGTTCCTTCGCCAGGGACACCGGGGAGCTGTTTTTT. Amino acids: CASSFARDTGELFF. V is TRBV19 and J is TRBJ2-2; perhaps TRBD1 as D (5 bases). The V gene's germline CDR1 is LNHDA and CDR2 SQIVND (reference sequence). With 8 bases removed from V and 3 bases from J, the gap between germline ends came to 13 bases. The CDR3 runs 14 residues.